Listed below are T cell receptor beta chains from one sample, sequenced in a study of tumor-infiltrating lymphocytes in oesophageal squamous cell carcinoma. TCRdb processed the PCR reads anew with MiXCR; each CDR3 protein has one entry. The sample records about 15,000 distinct CDR3 sequences, roughly 47% being singletons. The sample comprised blood. The receptors come from a male donor with esophageal squamous cell carcinoma. Both conserved end residues are trimmed from each CDR3. The order of the fields is J gene, V gene, D gene, CDR3 protein. D genes are given only for firm matches.

>TRBJ2-7|TRBV27|.
ASSRAGAELRSEQY
>TRBJ2-3|TRBV4-2|.
ASSQDIRTATQY
>TRBJ2-7|TRBV5-4|.
ASSSGRYEQY
>TRBJ2-1|TRBV5-1|TRBD2
ASSLDPGLAIPF
>TRBJ1-1|TRBV11-3|.
ASSFGGPYTEAF
>TRBJ2-1|TRBV7-2|.
ASSLRALQGGNEQF
>TRBJ2-4|TRBV7-3|.
ASSKNGKAKNIQY
>TRBJ2-5|TRBV7-6|TRBD1
ASSFYGTDRGTQY
>.|TRBV6-8|.
ASSYSSRFRNSGPSYEQY
>TRBJ2-7|TRBV7-2|.
ASSLGPSRYEQY
>.|TRBV6-8|.
ATYLTGTTYEQY
>TRBJ2-4|TRBV23-1|TRBD1
ASSQRDRDLPLAKNIQY
>TRBJ2-4|TRBV5-4|TRBD1
ASSKGQPGSYNEQY
>TRBJ2-4|TRBV6-1|TRBD2
ASRRNPGTSLYTQY
>.|TRBV6-6|TRBD2
ASLGLAVYEQY
>.|TRBV7-2|.
ASRKDMYNEQF
>TRBJ2-5|TRBV7-9|TRBD1
ASSARQGVKTQY
>TRBJ2-3|TRBV6-6|TRBD2
ASSYGGVSTDTQY
>.|TRBV11-2|TRBD1
ASSRTGGTEAF
>TRBJ1-1|TRBV7-2|.
ASTFGGGLTEAF
>TRBJ2-7|TRBV5-1|.
ASSWTGTRVYEQY
>TRBJ2-5|TRBV5-4|.
ASSLQSLETQY
>.|TRBV7-9|TRBD2
ASSSRAGAYNEQF
>TRBJ2-1|TRBV6-1|TRBD2
ASSESLAGGREQF
>TRBJ2-5|TRBV7-2|.
ASSLVNSQETQY
>TRBJ2-3|TRBV7-3|.
ASSPGAALTDTQY
>TRBJ1-2|TRBV6-1|.
ASTRVGYGYT
>.|TRBV7-2|.
ASSSPLGRVRYEQY
>TRBJ2-3|TRBV15|TRBD2
ATSRSGTSGRLSTDTQY
>TRBJ1-1|TRBV20-1|TRBD1
SVTPGQVDTEAF
>TRBJ2-2|TRBV7-9|TRBD2
ASRSPPGLAGNPENTGELF
>.|TRBV6-5|.
ASSPWTSYNEQF
>TRBJ2-1|TRBV7-2|TRBD1
ASSKDRVAYNEQF
>.|TRBV7-2|TRBD2
ASSPGTSSYNEQY
>TRBJ2-5|TRBV7-2|.
ASSLSRGQETQY
>TRBJ2-1|TRBV12-3/TRBV12-4|.
ASGRQADRSPLH
>TRBJ1-1|TRBV10-3|.
AIRGRGTEAF